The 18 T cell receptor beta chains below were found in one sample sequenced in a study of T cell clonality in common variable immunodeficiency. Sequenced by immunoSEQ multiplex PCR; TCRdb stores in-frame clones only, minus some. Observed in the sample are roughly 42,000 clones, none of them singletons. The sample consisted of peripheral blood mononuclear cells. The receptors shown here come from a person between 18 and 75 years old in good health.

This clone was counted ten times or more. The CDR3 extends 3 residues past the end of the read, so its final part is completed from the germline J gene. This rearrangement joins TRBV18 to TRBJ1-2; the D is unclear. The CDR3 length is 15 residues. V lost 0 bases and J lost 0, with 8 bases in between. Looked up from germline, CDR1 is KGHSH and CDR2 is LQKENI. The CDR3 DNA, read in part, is TGTGCCAGCTCACCACCCGGTGACACTAACTATGGC. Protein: CASSPPGDTNYG. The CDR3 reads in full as CASSPPGDTNYGYTF.

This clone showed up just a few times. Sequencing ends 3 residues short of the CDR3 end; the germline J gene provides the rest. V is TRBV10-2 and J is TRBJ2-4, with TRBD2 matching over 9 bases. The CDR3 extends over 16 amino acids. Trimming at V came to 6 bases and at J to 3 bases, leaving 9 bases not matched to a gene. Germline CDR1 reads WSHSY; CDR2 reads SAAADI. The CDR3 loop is CASRAGGPQVKNIQYF. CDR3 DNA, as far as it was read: TGCGCCAGCAGGGCGGGAGGGCCTCAGGTCAAAAACATT.

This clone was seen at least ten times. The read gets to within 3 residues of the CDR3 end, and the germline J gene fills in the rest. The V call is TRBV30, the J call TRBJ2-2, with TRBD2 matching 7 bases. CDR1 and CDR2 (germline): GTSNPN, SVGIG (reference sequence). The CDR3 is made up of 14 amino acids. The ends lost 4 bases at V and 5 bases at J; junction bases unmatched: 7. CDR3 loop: CAWIQRGGTGELFF. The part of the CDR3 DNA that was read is TGTGCCTGGATCCAGCGGGGAGGAACCGGGGAG.

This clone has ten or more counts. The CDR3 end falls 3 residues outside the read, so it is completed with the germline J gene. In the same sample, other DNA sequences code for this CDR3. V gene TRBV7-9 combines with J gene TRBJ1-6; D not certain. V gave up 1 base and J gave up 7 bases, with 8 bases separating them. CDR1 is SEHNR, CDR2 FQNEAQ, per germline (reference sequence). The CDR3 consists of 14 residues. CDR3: CASSLVAENSPLHF. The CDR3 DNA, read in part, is TGTGCCAGCAGCTTAGTGGCAGAGAATTCACCC.

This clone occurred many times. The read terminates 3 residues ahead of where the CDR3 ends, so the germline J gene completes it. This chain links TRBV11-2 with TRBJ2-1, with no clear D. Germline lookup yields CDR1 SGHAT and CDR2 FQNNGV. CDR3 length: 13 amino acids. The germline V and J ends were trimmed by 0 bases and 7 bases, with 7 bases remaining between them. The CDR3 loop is CASSLDQGNEQFF. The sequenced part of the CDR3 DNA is TGTGCCAGCAGCTTAGATCAAGGGAATGAG.

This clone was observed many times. The sequenced CDR3 bases are TGTGCCAGCAGATTCTTGAACACCGGGGAG. This gives the protein CASRFLNTGE. The full-length CDR3 reads as CASRFLNTGELFF. The J gene is TRBJ2-2, the V gene TRBV12-3 or TRBV12-4; D gene ambiguous. Read sequence stops 3 residues before the CDR3 end, and the germline J gene provides the missing end. V lost 6 bases, J lost 1 base, and 6 bases lay in between. CDR3 length: 13 residues.

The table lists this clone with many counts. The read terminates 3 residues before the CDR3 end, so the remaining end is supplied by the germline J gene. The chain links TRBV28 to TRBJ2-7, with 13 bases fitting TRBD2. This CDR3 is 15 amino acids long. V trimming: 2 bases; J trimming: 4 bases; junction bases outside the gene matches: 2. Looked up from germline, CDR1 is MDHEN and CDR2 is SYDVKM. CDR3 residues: CASSLQLAGGYEQYF. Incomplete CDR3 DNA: TGTGCCAGCAGTTTACAACTAGCGGGAGGGTACGAG.

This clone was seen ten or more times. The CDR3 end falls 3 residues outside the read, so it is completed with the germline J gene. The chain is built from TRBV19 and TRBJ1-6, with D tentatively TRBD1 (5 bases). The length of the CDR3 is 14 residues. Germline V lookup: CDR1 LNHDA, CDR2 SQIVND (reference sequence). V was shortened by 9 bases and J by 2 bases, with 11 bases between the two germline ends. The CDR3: CASRGSPYNSPLHF. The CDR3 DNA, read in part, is TGTGCCAGCCGGGGGAGCCCCTATAATTCACCC.

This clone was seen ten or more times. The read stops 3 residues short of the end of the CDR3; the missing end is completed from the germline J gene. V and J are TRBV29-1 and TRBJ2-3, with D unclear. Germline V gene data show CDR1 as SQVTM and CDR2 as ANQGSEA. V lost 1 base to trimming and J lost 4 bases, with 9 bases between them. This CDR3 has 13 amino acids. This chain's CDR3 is CSVEVLASDTQYF. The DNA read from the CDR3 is TGCAGCGTTGAAGTCCTCGCGTCAGATACG.

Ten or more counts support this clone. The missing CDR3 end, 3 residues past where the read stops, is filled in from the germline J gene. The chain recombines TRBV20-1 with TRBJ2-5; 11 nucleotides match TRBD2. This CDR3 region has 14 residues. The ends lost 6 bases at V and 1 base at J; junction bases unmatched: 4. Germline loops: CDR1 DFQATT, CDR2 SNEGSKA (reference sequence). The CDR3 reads CSAKTSGSQETQYF. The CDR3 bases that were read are TGCAGTGCAAAAACTAGCGGGAGCCAAGAGACC.

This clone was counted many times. This CDR3 reads CSGQQGAFGANVLTF. The CDR3 DNA, read in part, is TGCAGCGGACAACAGGGGGCATTTGGGGCCAACGTC. The rearrangement joins TRBV29-1 to TRBJ2-6, with 9 bases matching TRBD1. The read is 3 residues too short to cover the CDR3 end, so that end is filled in from the germline J gene. The V gene end was trimmed by 7 bases and the J gene end by 3 bases; junction bases not matched to a gene: 7. CDR3 length equals 15 residues. Germline CDR1 reads SQVTM; CDR2 reads ANQGSEA.

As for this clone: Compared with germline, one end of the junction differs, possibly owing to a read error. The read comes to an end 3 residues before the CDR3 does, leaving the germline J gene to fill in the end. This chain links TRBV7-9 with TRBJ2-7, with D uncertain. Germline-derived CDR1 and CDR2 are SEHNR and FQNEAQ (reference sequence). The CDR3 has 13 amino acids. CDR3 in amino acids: CSSSLEADYEQYF. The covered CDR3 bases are TGTTCCAGCAGCTTAGAGGCAGACTACGAG.

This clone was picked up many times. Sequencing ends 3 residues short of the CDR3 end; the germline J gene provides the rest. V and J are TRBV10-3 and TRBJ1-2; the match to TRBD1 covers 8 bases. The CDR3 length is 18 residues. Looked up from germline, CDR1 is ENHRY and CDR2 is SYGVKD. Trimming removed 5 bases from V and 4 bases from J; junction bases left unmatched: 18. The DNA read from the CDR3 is TGTGCCATCAGTCTGGACAGGGCAGAAACTTTTGAAATCTATGGC. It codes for CAISLDRAETFEIYG. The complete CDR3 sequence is CAISLDRAETFEIYGYTF.

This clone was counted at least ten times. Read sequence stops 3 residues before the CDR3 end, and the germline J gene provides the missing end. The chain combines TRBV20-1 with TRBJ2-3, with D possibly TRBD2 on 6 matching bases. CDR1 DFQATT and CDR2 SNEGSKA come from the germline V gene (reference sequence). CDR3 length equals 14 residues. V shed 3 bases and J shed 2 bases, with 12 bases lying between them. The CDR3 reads CSASAAGVTDTQYF. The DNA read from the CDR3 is TGCAGTGCTAGTGCAGCGGGCGTCACAGATACG.

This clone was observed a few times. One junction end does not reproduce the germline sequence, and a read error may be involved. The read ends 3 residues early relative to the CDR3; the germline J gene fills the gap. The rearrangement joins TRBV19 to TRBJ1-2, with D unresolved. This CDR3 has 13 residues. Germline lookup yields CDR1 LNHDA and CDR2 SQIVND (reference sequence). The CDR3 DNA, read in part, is TGTGCCGGTAGTCAGGTGAACTACTATGGC. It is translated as CAGSQVNYYG. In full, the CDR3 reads CAGSQVNYYGYTF.

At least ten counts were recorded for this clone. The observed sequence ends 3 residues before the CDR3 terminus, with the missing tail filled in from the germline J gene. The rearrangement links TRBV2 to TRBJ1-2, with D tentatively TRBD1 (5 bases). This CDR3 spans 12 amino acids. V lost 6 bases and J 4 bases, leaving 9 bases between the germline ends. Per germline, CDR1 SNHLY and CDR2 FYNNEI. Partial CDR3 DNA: TGTGCCAGCAGGACAGCCACCTATGGC. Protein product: CASRTATYG. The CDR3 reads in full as CASRTATYGYTF.

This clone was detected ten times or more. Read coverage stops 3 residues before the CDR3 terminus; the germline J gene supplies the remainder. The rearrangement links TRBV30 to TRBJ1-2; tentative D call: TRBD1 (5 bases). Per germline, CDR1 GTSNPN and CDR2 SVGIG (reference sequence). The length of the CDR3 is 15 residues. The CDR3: CAWSGTGWSALGYTF. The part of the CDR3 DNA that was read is TGTGCCTGGAGCGGGACTGGGTGGAGCGCACTCGGC.

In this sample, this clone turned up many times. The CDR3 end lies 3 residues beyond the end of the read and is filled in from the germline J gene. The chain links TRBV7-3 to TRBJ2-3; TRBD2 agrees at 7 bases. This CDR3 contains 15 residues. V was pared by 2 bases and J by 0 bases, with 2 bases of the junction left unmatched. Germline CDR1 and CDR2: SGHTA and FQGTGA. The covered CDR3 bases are TGTGCCAGCAGCTTAGGGGGACTAAGCACAGATACG. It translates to CASSLGGLSTDT. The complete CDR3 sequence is CASSLGGLSTDTQYF.